A selection of T cell receptor beta chains follows, all from one sample in a study of T cell changes during pregnancy in multiple sclerosis. TCRdb's table, derived via immunoSEQ multiplex PCR, lists solely in-frame clones and lacks some. The table includes 90,000 to 95,000 clones, under 95% detected once. The material sequenced was peripheral blood, taken before pregnancy. These receptors all come from a female donor with multiple sclerosis, enrolled in a pregnancy study. CDR3s include the opening cysteine and the closing phenylalanine or tryptophan. Fields, in order: D gene, clone size, V gene, J gene, CDR3 protein, CDR3 DNA. The D gene is left open where the match is weak. Some rows mark clone size as missing; the rest say once, few, many or name a class of expanded clone.

-,once,TRBV5-4,TRBJ1-1,CASSRAGVNTEAFF,TGTGCCAGCAGCCGCGCGGGGGTTAACACTGAAGCTTTCTTT
TRBD1,-,TRBV2,TRBJ2-7,CASSARSRTGYGQYF,TGTGCCAGCAGTGCAAGGTCCCGGACAGGGTACGGGCAGTACTTC
-,-,TRBV27,TRBJ1-5,CASSLAGNQPQHF,TGTGCCAGCAGTTTAGCAGGGAATCAGCCCCAGCATTTT
-,-,TRBV19,TRBJ1-5,CASLQGFQQPQHF,TGTGCCAGTCTACAGGGATTTCAACAGCCCCAGCATTTT
-,once,TRBV5-4,TRBJ2-4,CASSPGSNNEGIQYF,TGTGCCAGCAGCCCGGGATCGAACAACGAAGGCATTCAGTACTTC
-,-,TRBV6-1,TRBJ1-4,CASSEALQSFVTNEKLFF,TGTGCCAGCAGTGAAGCGCTTCAGTCATTTGTAACTAATGAAAAACTGTTTTTT
-,-,TRBV19,TRBJ2-3,CASSTGPSGDTQYF,TGTGCCAGTAGTACAGGGCCATCAGGCGATACGCAGTATTTT
TRBD1,-,TRBV7-9,TRBJ1-1,CASSARRGPGTTEAFF,TGTGCCAGCAGCGCCCGCAGGGGGCCGGGAACAACTGAAGCTTTCTTT
-,-,TRBV2,TRBJ2-7,CASSSSGNEQYF,TGTGCCAGCAGTTCCTCAGGGAACGAGCAGTACTTC
-,once,TRBV19,TRBJ1-6,CASSISGSSYNSPLHF,TGTGCCAGTAGTATTTCCGGGAGCTCCTATAATTCACCCCTCCACTTT
-,-,TRBV28,TRBJ1-5,CASSPPGGLPSGQPQHF,TGTGCCAGCAGTCCCCCCGGTGGTCTCCCGTCAGGTCAGCCCCAGCATTTT
TRBD1,-,TRBV5-1,TRBJ2-2,CASSPWQGASGELFF,TGCGCCAGCAGCCCCTGGCAGGGGGCGAGCGGGGAGCTGTTTTTT
TRBD1,-,TRBV2,TRBJ1-2,CASRLTGQIAGYTF,TGTGCCAGCAGACTGACAGGGCAAATTGCTGGCTACACCTTC
TRBD1,-,TRBV7-2,TRBJ2-7,CASSFGTGPYEQYF,TGTGCCAGCAGCTTCGGGACAGGGCCCTACGAGCAGTACTTC
TRBD2,-,TRBV11-3,TRBJ2-1,CASSLRRGSEQFF,TGTGCCAGCAGCCTTAGGCGGGGGAGTGAGCAGTTCTTC
-,-,TRBV5-1,TRBJ1-1,CASSSGQPNTEAFF,TGCGCCAGCAGCTCCGGACAGCCGAACACTGAAGCTTTCTTT
-,-,TRBV25-1,TRBJ2-7,CASSGSPSYEQYF,TGTGCCAGCAGTGGTTCCCCTTCCTACGAGCAGTACTTC
TRBD1,-,TRBV18,TRBJ1-1,CASSPGQIMNTEAFF,TGTGCCAGCTCACCGGGACAGATCATGAACACTGAAGCTTTCTTT
-,-,TRBV6-5,TRBJ1-5,CASRPAPGEPQHF,TGTGCCAGCAGACCCGCTCCAGGGGAGCCCCAGCATTTT
TRBD1,-,TRBV9,TRBJ1-1,CASSQPGQGVKAFF,TGTGCCAGCAGCCAACCGGGACAGGGGGTAAAAGCTTTCTTT
TRBD2,-,TRBV19,TRBJ2-4,CASSISGRNIQYF,TGTGCCAGTAGTATAAGCGGGAGGAACATTCAGTACTTC
TRBD1,-,TRBV5-8,TRBJ1-1,CASSLDRGYTEAFF,TGTGCCAGCAGCTTGGACAGGGGGTACACTGAAGCTTTCTTT
-,-,TRBV5-1,TRBJ1-1,CASSQEQGRTEAFF,TGCGCCAGCAGCCAGGAGCAGGGCAGGACTGAAGCTTTCTTT
TRBD2,-,TRBV28,TRBJ2-7,CASSRLAGGYEQYF,TGTGCCAGCAGTCGACTAGCGGGAGGTTACGAGCAGTACTTC
TRBD1,-,TRBV7-9,TRBJ1-2,CASSPDRDHYGYTF,TGTGCCAGCAGCCCCGACAGGGACCATTATGGCTACACCTTC
-,-,TRBV6-1,TRBJ2-5,CASSEAGAQETQYF,TGTGCCAGCAGTGAGGCGGGGGCACAAGAGACCCAGTACTTC
-,-,TRBV7-7,TRBJ2-7,CASSSGSAGEQYF,TGTGCCAGCAGCTCTGGATCAGCGGGCGAGCAGTACTTC
-,once,TRBV19,TRBJ1-1,CASSISMNTEAFF,TGTGCCAGTAGTATATCTATGAACACTGAAGCTTTCTTT
TRBD2,-,TRBV7-6,TRBJ2-7,CASSFGSGIRSYEQYF,TGTGCCAGCAGCTTTGGTAGCGGGATCCGCTCCTACGAGCAGTACTTC
-,-,TRBV5-4,TRBJ2-6,CASHSTGVTNVLTF,TGTGCCAGTCATTCTACCGGGGTTACCAACGTCCTGACTTTC
-,-,TRBV5-1,TRBJ1-5,CASSPAGGGNQPQHF,TGCGCCAGCAGCCCGGCGGGGGGTGGCAATCAGCCCCAGCATTTT
-,-,TRBV30,TRBJ1-6,CAWSVVQLNSPLHF,TGTGCCTGGAGTGTCGTACAGCTAAATTCACCCCTCCACTTT
TRBD1,-,TRBV27,TRBJ2-5,CASSPRQGRETQYF,TGTGCCAGCAGCCCCCGACAGGGTAGGGAGACCCAGTACTTC
-,-,TRBV1,TRBJ2-3,CTSSQPRQYDTQYF,TGCACCAGCAGCCAGCCTCGACAGTATGATACGCAGTATTTT
-,-,TRBV28,TRBJ2-1,CASRPRAVESAYNEQFF,TGTGCCAGCAGGCCAAGAGCTGTAGAATCCGCCTACAATGAGCAGTTCTTC
TRBD1,-,TRBV5-1,TRBJ2-7,CASLEGTGVSEQYF,TGCGCCAGCCTCGAGGGGACAGGCGTCTCAGAGCAGTACTTC